This TCR beta chain was documented in a study of T cell responses to AZD1222 COVID-19 vaccine. Points from the study as a whole: Among spike-specific TCRs, nearly half reportedly target unmutated variant regions. Most donors were white British, females outnumbered males, and clonal diversity was possibly underestimated. Vaccine-related CD4 TCRs covered spike, predominating at 160-218 and 743-854.

Regarding this clone: Its antigen remains unidentified.

The CDR3 sequence is 12 residues long. Germline loops: CDR1 LNHDA, CDR2 SQIVND (reference sequence). V lost 4 bases and J lost 3, with 6 bases in between. Clones were read by immunoSEQ multiplex PCR, and TCRdb kept only the in-frame ones, dropping some. The sample contains over 150,000 clones, 75% to 95% of which appear only once. The chain is built from TRBV19 and TRBJ1-1; no firm D call. This clonotype originated in an adult in good health. The sequencing here drew on peripheral blood, taken on day 0 of AZD1222 vaccination. The CDR3 DNA reads TGTGCCAGTAGTACCCGGGACACTGAAGCTTTCTTT. This codes for CASSTRDTEAFF.